Below are 3 T cell receptor beta chains sequenced from a single sample in a study of T cells in Graves' hyperthyroidism and ophthalmopathy. It was RNA transcripts that yielded the amplified TCR beta CDR3 regions. When the TCR CDR3 underwent first-round RT-PCR, the HTBI primer set was used. TCRdb processed the multiplex PCR reads anew with MiXCR; each CDR3 protein has one entry. The sample yields 200,000 or so distinct CDR3 sequences, approximately 16% seen once. The sequencing sample was made of blood. These receptors originate from a woman in her forties or fifties with Graves' hyperthyroidism.

This clonotype was observed a few times. The chain combines TRBV11-2 with TRBJ1-2; D remains ambiguous. Trimming pared 4 bases from V and 8 bases from J, leaving 29 bases between. The CDR3 loop spans 18 amino acids. The germline V gene has CDR1 SGHAT and CDR2 FQNNGV. In nucleotides, the CDR3 is TGTGCCAGCAGCTGGGATTTGGGAAGGACGGAATGGTCGGGAGGCTACACCTTC. Amino acid sequence: CASSWDLGRTEWSGGYTF.

This clonotype was recorded a few times. The chain employs TRBV6-5 and TRBJ1-2; perhaps TRBD1 as D (6 bases). The length of the CDR3 is 13 residues. The germline V gene has CDR1 MNHEY and CDR2 SVGAGI. V was pared by 2 bases and J by 4 bases, with 8 bases between. The CDR3 nucleotides read TGTGCCAGCAGTTACCAGGACAGCTATGGCTACACCTTC. It yields the protein CASSYQDSYGYTF.

The rearrangement uses TRBV5-1 and TRBJ2-2; 12 bases agree with TRBD1. Trimming cost V 4 bases and J 4 bases; bases outside gene matches: 11. The CDR3 contains 18 residues. Germline lookup yields CDR1 SGHRS and CDR2 YFSETQ. The CDR3 spells CASSKQGTGGFGTGELFF. CDR3 DNA sequence: TGCGCCAGCAGCAAACAAGGGACAGGGGGCTTTGGCACCGGGGAGCTGTTTTTT. Full variable domain (rest looked up from reference TRBV5-1 and TRBJ2-2): KAGVTQTPRYLIKTRGQQVTLSCSPISGHRSVSWYQQTPGQGLQFLFEYFSETQRNKGNFPGRFSGRQFSNSRSEMNVSTLELGDSALYLCASSKQGTGGFGTGELFFGEGSRLTVL.